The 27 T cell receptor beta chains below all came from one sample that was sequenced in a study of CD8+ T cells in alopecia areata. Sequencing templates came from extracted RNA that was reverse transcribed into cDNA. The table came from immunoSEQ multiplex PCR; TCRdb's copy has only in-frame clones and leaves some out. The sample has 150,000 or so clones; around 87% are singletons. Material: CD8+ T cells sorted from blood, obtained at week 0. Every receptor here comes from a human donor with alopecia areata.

Here the CDR3 reads CASSESKRGSYEQYF. CDR3 in DNA: TGCGCCAGCAGTGAGTCGAAGCGGGGCTCCTACGAGCAGTACTTC. This sequence joins TRBV10-1 and TRBJ2-7; 7 positions agree with TRBD2. The germline V gene has CDR1 WNHNN and CDR2 SYGVQD (reference sequence). The CDR3 is made up of 15 amino acids. V shed 0 bases, J shed 0 bases, and the junction held 2 bases outside the gene matches.

CDR3 loop: CASSLRGRGNDYNEQFF. The CDR3 nucleotides read TGTGCCAGCAGCTTAAGGGGCCGCGGGAACGACTACAATGAGCAGTTCTTC. This chain links TRBV7-9 with TRBJ2-1; maybe TRBD2 (6 bases). With 2 bases removed from V and 3 bases from J, the gap between germline ends came to 17 bases. Germline lookup yields CDR1 SEHNR and CDR2 FQNEAQ (reference sequence). The CDR3 consists of 17 residues.

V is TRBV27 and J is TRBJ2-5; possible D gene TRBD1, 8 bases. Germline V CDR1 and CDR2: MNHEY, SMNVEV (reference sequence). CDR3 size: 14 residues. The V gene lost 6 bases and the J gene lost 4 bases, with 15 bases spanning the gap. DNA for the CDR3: TGTGCCAGCAGATCCACAGGGGGGGGAGAGACCCAGTACTTC. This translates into CASRSTGGGETQYF.

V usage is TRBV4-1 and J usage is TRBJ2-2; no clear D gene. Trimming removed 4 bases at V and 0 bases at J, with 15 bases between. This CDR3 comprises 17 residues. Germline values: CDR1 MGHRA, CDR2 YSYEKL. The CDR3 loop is CASSLHGPGSNTGELFF. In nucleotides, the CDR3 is TGCGCCAGCAGCCTCCATGGACCGGGCTCGAACACCGGGGAGCTGTTTTTT.

The CDR3 is CASSASGGNYNEQFF. The CDR3 bases are TGTGCCAGCAGTGCCTCAGGGGGCAACTACAATGAGCAGTTCTTC. V gene TRBV6-4 combines with J gene TRBJ2-1; 8 bases are a match to TRBD1. Germline V gene lookup returns CDR1 MRHNA and CDR2 SNTAGT. This CDR3 is 15 amino acids long. V shed 4 bases, J shed 3 bases, and the junction held 5 bases outside the gene matches.

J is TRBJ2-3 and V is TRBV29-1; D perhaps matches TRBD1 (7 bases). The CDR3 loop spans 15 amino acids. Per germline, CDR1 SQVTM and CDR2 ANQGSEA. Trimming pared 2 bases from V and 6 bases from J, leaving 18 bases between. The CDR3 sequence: CSVENRGGRSDTQYF. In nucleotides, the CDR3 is TGCAGCGTTGAAAACAGGGGAGGACGATCCGATACGCAGTATTTT.

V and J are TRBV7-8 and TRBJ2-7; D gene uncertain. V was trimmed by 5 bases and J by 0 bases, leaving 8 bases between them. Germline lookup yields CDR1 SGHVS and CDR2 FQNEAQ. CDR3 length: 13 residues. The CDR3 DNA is TGTGCCAGCAGCGCCCGGAGCTCCTACGAGCAGTACTTC. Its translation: CASSARSSYEQYF.

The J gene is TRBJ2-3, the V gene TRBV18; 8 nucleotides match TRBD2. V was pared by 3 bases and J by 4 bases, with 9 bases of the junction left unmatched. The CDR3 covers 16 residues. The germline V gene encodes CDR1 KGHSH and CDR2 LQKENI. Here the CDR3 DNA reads TGTGCCAGCTCACCGCCGGGACTAGTTATTGCAGATACGCAGTATTTT. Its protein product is CASSPPGLVIADTQYF.

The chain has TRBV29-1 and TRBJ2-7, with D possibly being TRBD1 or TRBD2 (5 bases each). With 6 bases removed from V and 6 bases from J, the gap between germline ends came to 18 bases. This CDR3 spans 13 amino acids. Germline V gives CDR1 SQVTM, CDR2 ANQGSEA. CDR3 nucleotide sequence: TGCAGCGTAGCCCTAAGGGACGGCATCGAGCAGTACTTC. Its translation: CSVALRDGIEQYF.

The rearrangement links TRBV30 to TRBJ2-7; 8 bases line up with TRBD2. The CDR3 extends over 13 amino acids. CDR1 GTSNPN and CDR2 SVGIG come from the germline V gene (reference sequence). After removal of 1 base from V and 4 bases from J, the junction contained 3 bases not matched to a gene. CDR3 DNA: TGTGCCTGGAGTGATAAGCGGGGGTACGAGCAGTACTTC. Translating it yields CAWSDKRGYEQYF. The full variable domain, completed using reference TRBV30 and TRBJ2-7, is SQTIHQWPATLVQPVGSPLSLECTVEGTSNPNLYWYRQAAGRGLQLLFYSVGIGQISSEVPQNLSASRPQDRQFILSSKKLLLSDSGFYLCAWSDKRGYEQYFGPGTRLTVT.

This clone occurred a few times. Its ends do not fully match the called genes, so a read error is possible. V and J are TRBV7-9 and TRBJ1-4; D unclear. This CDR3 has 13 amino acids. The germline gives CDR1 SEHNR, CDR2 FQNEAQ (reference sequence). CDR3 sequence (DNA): TGTGCCAGCAGCCTAGCGGGCCATGAAAAACTGTTTTTT. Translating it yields CASSLAGHEKLFF.

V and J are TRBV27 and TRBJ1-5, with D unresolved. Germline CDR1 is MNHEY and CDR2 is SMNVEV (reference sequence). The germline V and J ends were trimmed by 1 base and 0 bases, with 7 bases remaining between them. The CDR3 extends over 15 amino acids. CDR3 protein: CASSLFVGSNQPQHF. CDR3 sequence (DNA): TGTGCCAGCAGTTTATTTGTGGGTAGCAATCAGCCCCAGCATTTT.

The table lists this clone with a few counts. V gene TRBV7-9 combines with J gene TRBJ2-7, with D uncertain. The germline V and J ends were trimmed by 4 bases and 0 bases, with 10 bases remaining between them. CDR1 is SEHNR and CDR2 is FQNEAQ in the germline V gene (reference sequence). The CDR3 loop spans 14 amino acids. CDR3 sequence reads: CASSSPTYSYEQYF. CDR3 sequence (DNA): TGTGCCAGCAGCTCCCCTACTTACTCCTACGAGCAGTACTTC.

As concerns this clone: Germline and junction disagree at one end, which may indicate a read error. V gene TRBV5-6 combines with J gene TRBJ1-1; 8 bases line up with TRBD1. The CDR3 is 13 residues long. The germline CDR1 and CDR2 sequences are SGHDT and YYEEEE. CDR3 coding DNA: TGTGTCAGCAGCGTGGACAGGGAGACTGAAGCTTTCTTT. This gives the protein CVSSVDRETEAFF.

The CDR3 DNA sequence: TGTGCCAGCAGTTTTTTCCGGGACATCAATCAGCCCCAGCATTTT. Protein: CASSFFRDINQPQHF. The rearrangement uses TRBV27 and TRBJ1-5; perhaps TRBD1 as D (6 bases). Trimming cost V 3 bases and J 3 bases, with 12 bases left between them. This CDR3 comprises 15 residues. Germline lookup yields CDR1 MNHEY and CDR2 SMNVEV (reference sequence).

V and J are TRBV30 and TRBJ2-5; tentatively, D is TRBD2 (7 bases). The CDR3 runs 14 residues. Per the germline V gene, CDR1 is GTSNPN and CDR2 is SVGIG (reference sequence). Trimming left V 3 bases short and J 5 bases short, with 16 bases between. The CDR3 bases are TGTGCCTGGAGCGCGGGGGCCGGGTCGGAGACCCAGTACTTC. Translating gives CAWSAGAGSETQYF. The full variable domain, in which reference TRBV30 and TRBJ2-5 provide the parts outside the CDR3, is SQTIHQWPATLVQPVGSPLSLECTVEGTSNPNLYWYRQAAGRGLQLLFYSVGIGQISSEVPQNLSASRPQDRQFILSSKKLLLSDSGFYLCAWSAGAGSETQYFGPGTRLLVL.

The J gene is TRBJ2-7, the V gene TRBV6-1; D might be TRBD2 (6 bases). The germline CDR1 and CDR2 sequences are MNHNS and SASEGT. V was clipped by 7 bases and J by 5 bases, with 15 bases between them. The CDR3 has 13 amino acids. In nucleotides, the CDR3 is TGTGCCAGCATCCCTCTGGGACTTAACGAGCAGTACTTC. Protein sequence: CASIPLGLNEQYF.

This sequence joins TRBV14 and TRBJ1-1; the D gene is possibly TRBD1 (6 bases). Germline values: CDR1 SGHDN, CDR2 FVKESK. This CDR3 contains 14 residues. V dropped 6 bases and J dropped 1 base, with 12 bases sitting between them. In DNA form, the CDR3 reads TGTGCCAGCAGACCGGACAGTCCGAACACTGAAGCTTTCTTT. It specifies CASRPDSPNTEAFF.

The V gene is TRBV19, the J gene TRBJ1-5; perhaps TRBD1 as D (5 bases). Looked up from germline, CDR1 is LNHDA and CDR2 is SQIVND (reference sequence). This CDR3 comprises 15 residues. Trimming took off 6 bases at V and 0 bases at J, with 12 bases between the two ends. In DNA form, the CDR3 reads TGTGCCAGTAGCTGGGACGGAAATAGCAATCAGCCCCAGCATTTT. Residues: CASSWDGNSNQPQHF. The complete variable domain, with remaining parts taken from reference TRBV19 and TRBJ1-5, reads DGGITQSPKYLFRKEGQNVTLSCEQNLNHDAMYWYRQDPGQGLRLIYYSQIVNDFQKGDIAEGYSVSREKKESFPLTVTSAQKNPTAFYLCASSWDGNSNQPQHFGDGTRLSIL.

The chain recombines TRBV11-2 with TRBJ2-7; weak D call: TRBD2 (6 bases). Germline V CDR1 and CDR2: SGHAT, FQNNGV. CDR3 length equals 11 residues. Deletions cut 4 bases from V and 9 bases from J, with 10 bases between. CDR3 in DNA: TGTGCCAGCAGCTCGCGGGACTCGCAGTACTTC. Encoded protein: CASSSRDSQYF.

This CDR3 reads CASRLAGVSRAQYF. CDR3 nucleotides: TGTGCCAGTAGACTAGCGGGAGTATCCCGGGCCCAGTACTTC. The chain carries TRBV6-5 and TRBJ2-5; TRBD2 agrees at 12 bases. With V trimmed by 9 bases and J by 9 bases, 11 bases remained unmatched. The CDR3 extends over 14 amino acids. Germline loops: CDR1 MNHEY, CDR2 SVGAGI.

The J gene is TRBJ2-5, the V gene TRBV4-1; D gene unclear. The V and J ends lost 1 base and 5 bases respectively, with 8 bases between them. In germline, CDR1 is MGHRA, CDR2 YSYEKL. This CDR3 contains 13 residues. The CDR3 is CASSQVWWETQYF. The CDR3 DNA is TGCGCCAGCAGCCAAGTGTGGTGGGAGACCCAGTACTTC.

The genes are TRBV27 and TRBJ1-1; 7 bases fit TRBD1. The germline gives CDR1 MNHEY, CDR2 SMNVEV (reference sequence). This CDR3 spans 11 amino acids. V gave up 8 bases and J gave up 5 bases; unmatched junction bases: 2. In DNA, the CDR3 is TGTGCCAGCTCACAGGGGACTGAAGCTTTCTTT. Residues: CASSQGTEAFF.

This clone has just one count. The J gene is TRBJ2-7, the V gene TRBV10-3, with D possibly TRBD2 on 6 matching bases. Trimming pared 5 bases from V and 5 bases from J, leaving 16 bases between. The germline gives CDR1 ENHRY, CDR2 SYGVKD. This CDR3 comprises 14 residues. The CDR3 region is CAISRSGEVNEQYF. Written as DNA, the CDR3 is TGTGCCATCAGTAGGTCGGGGGAAGTCAACGAGCAGTACTTC.

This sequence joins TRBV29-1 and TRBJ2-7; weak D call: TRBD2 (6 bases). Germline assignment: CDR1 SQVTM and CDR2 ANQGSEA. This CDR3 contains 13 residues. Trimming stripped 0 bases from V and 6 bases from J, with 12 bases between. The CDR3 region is CSVEDRGGVEQYF. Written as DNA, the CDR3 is TGCAGCGTTGAAGATCGAGGAGGGGTCGAGCAGTACTTC.

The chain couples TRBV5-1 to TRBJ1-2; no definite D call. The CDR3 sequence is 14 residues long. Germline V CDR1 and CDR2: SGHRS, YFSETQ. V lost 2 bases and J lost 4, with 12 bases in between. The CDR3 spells CASSLMDGVYGYTF. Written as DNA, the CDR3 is TGCGCCAGCAGCTTAATGGACGGGGTCTATGGCTACACCTTC. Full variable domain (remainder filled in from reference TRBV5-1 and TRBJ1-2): KAGVTQTPRYLIKTRGQQVTLSCSPISGHRSVSWYQQTPGQGLQFLFEYFSETQRNKGNFPGRFSGRQFSNSRSEMNVSTLELGDSALYLCASSLMDGVYGYTFGSGTRLTVV.

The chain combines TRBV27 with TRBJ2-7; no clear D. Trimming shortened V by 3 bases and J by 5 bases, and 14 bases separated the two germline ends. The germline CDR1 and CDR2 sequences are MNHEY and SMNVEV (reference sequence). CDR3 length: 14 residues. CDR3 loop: CASSLSIGSDEQYF. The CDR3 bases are TGTGCCAGCAGTTTGAGTATAGGGTCGGACGAGCAGTACTTC.